Below are 16 T cell receptor beta chains sequenced from a single sample in a study of CD8+ T cells in alopecia areata. Reverse transcribed after extraction, RNA yielded cDNA as the sequencing template. The repertoire was sequenced with immunoSEQ multiplex PCR; TCRdb's copy has only in-frame clones and lacks some. The sample carries about 220,000 clones, roughly 56% recorded once. The treatment was: oral pan-JAK inhibitor, 5-10 mg twice daily. Here the sequenced sample was CD4+ T cells sorted from blood, taken at week 4, from a patient treated with tofacitinib. The source is a human donor with alopecia areata.

This clone showed up just a few times. V gene TRBV10-1 combines with J gene TRBJ1-5; D not certain. The CDR3 has 12 residues. Trimming took off 2 bases at V and 5 bases at J, with 4 bases between the two ends. The germline V gene encodes CDR1 WNHNN and CDR2 SYGVQD (reference sequence). Here the CDR3 DNA reads TGCGCCAGCAGTGAGGGTGATCAGCCCCAGCATTTT. This translates into CASSEGDQPQHF.

This clone occurred a few times. CDR3 residues: CTSPRPAHTDTQYF. Written as DNA, the CDR3 is TGCACCAGCCCGCGACCAGCACACACAGATACGCAGTATTTT. V usage is TRBV1 and J usage is TRBJ2-3. TRBV1 is a pseudogene. This CDR3 contains 14 residues.

This clone was counted between two and nine times. The gene calls are TRBV27 and TRBJ2-5; TRBD2 is a possible D gene (6 bases). The CDR3 sequence is 14 residues long. Germline V gene data show CDR1 as MNHEY and CDR2 as SMNVEV (reference sequence). V was cut by 5 bases and J by 5 bases, with 15 bases left in between. The DNA of the CDR3 is TGTGCCAGCAGTCCCTCGGGAGCCTTTGAGACCCAGTACTTC. Its protein is CASSPSGAFETQYF.

This chain connects TRBV29-1 to TRBJ2-5, with 7 bases aligning to TRBD1. With 7 bases clipped from V and 3 bases from J, the junction kept 2 bases outside the gene matches. CDR1 SQVTM and CDR2 ANQGSEA come from the germline V gene. The CDR3 is 11 amino acids. CDR3 sequence: CSGTGEETQYF. The CDR3 DNA sequence: TGCAGCGGTACAGGGGAAGAGACCCAGTACTTC.

This clone has just a few counts. V usage is TRBV6-5 and J usage is TRBJ1-2; 8 bases align to TRBD1. Germline loops: CDR1 MNHEY, CDR2 SVGAGI. The length of the CDR3 is 15 residues. The J segment lost 6 bases and the V segment lost 4 bases, leaving 10 bases of the junction unmatched. CDR3 residues: CASSFFGQGNHGYTF. CDR3 DNA sequence: TGTGCCAGCAGTTTCTTCGGACAGGGCAATCATGGCTACACCTTC.

The sample holds one count of this clone. V is TRBV14 and J is TRBJ2-4; D is tentatively TRBD1 or TRBD2 (6 bases each). V lost 4 bases and J 5 bases, leaving 12 bases between the germline ends. Germline loops: CDR1 SGHDN, CDR2 FVKESK. The CDR3 is 14 amino acids. DNA of the CDR3: TGTGCCAGCAGCCTCGGGGGCGGACAAAACATTCAGTACTTC. This translates into CASSLGGGQNIQYF.

The CDR3 spells CASSRRGGQRGYGYTF. For the CDR3, the DNA is TGTGCCAGCAGCCGCAGAGGGGGTCAACGAGGCTATGGCTACACCTTC. The V call is TRBV5-6, the J call TRBJ1-2, with D tentatively TRBD1 (6 bases). Germline V gives CDR1 SGHDT, CDR2 YYEEEE. The CDR3 is 16 amino acids. V dropped 4 bases and J dropped 4 bases, with 20 bases sitting between them.

This clone has at least ten counts. The V gene is TRBV7-2, the J gene TRBJ2-2; TRBD2 matches at 7 bases. Per the germline V gene, CDR1 is SGHTA and CDR2 is FQGNSA. V gave up 4 bases and J gave up 0 bases; unmatched junction bases: 2. The CDR3 contains 15 residues. The CDR3 reads CASSWSGANTGELFF. The DNA for the CDR3 is TGTGCCAGCAGCTGGAGCGGGGCGAACACCGGGGAGCTGTTTTTT.

This chain uses TRBV19 with TRBJ1-2, with 10 positions matching TRBD1. The CDR3 is 18 amino acids. Germline loops: CDR1 LNHDA, CDR2 SQIVND (reference sequence). After removal of 4 bases from V and 2 bases from J, the junction contained 13 bases not matched to a gene. CDR3 loop: CASSTASGQGRSNYGYTF. The CDR3 coding sequence is TGTGCCAGTAGTACGGCCTCGGGACAGGGGCGATCGAACTATGGCTACACCTTC.

V and J are TRBV7-3 and TRBJ2-3; D uncertain. CDR1 and CDR2 (germline): SGHTA, FQGTGA. This CDR3 contains 11 residues. The V end was cut by 4 bases, the J end by 6 bases, with 5 bases between. The CDR3 here is CASSYGDTQYF. In DNA, the CDR3 is TGTGCCAGCAGCTACGGGGATACGCAGTATTTT. Looking up the rest from reference TRBV7-3 and TRBJ2-3 gives the full variable domain: GAGVSQTPSNKVTEKGKYVELRCDPISGHTALYWYRQSLGQGPEFLIYFQGTGAADDSGLPNDRFFAVRPEGSVSTLKIQRTERGDSAVYLCASSYGDTQYFGPGTRLTVL.

This clone appeared a few times. The rearrangement uses TRBV4-3 and TRBJ2-3; possible D gene TRBD2, 6 bases. The CDR3 spans 13 residues. V was shortened by 1 base and J by 10 bases, with 12 bases between the two germline ends. Germline V gene lookup returns CDR1 LGHNA and CDR2 YSLEER. The CDR3 here is CASSQVPGGPQYF. In nucleotides, the CDR3 is TGCGCCAGCAGCCAAGTCCCCGGGGGACCGCAGTATTTT.

This chain joins TRBV10-3 and TRBJ1-2; D is perhaps TRBD1 (6 bases). Germline V gene lookup returns CDR1 ENHRY and CDR2 SYGVKD. Trimming removed 4 bases from V and 7 bases from J, with 13 bases in between. The CDR3 loop spans 13 amino acids. CDR3 sequence: CAISGDNPGGYTF. DNA for the CDR3: TGTGCCATCAGTGGGGACAACCCGGGTGGCTACACCTTC.

The chain carries TRBV5-4 and TRBJ1-5; unclear D gene. With 0 bases removed from V and 3 bases from J, the gap between germline ends came to 7 bases. The germline gives CDR1 SGHNT, CDR2 YYREEE (reference sequence). The CDR3 is 14 amino acids. CDR3 DNA: TGTGCCAGCAGCTTGGGGATCTCCAATCAGCCCCAGCATTTT. This gives the protein CASSLGISNQPQHF.

This sequence joins TRBV5-1 and TRBJ2-1, with 8 bases that match TRBD2. The germline gives CDR1 SGHRS, CDR2 YFSETQ. CDR3 length equals 14 residues. The junction had 4 bases not matched to a gene; V was cut back by 3 bases and J by 5 bases. In DNA form, the CDR3 reads TGCGCCAGCAGCTGGTGGACTAGCAACAATGAGCAGTTCTTC. Translation: CASSWWTSNNEQFF.

The chain uses TRBV4-1 and TRBJ1-2; 9 bases match TRBD1. V shed 0 bases, J shed 7 bases, and the junction held 9 bases outside the gene matches. In germline, CDR1 is MGHRA, CDR2 YSYEKL. This CDR3 has 16 residues. This CDR3 is CASSQDFPDRGFGYTF. Written as DNA, the CDR3 is TGCGCCAGCAGCCAAGATTTCCCCGACAGGGGGTTTGGCTACACCTTC.

The rearrangement uses TRBV11-3 and TRBJ1-1; TRBD1 matches 11 bases. The germline gives CDR1 SGHNT, CDR2 YENEEA. V lost 5 bases, J lost 10 bases, and 9 bases stayed unmatched. The CDR3 runs 14 residues. The CDR3 sequence: CASSPGQGALLAFF. The CDR3 nucleotides are TGTGCCAGCAGCCCAGGACAGGGGGCTTTGTTAGCTTTCTTT.